This TCR beta chain stems from a study of shared clonotypes between healthy human individuals. Profiled with immunoSEQ multiplex PCR; TCRdb holds only in-frame clones, not every one. The sample lists around 1.9 million clones; 90% to 95% were seen once. Whole-study findings and limits: Only blood was sampled, and tissue TCR repertoires likely differ from blood ones.

Positive CCR7 selection of CD45RO-negative cells yielded the naive CD8 cells, and terminally differentiated effector memory CD45RA+ cells were excluded. As regards this clone: Its antigen remains unidentified.

Sequenced sample: naive CD8+ T cells from PBMCs. The TCR comes from a man between 18 and 35 years old in good health. Some clones in this sample may be carry-over from other donors' samples.

CDR3 in DNA: TGCGCCAGCAGCCATCAAACTAGCGGCTACAATGAGCAGTTCTTC. This codes for CASSHQTSGYNEQFF. The V gene is TRBV4-1, the J gene TRBJ2-1; 8 nucleotides agree with TRBD2. CDR3 length: 15 residues. Trimming took 3 bases from V and 3 from J; bases not matched to a gene: 4. The germline gives CDR1 MGHRA, CDR2 YSYEKL.